Listed below are T cell receptor beta chains from one sample, sequenced in a study of T cell responses to AZD1222 COVID-19 vaccine. The table came from immunoSEQ multiplex PCR; TCRdb's copy has only in-frame clones and leaves some out. The sample includes 200,000 or so clones, just under 90% of them seen just once. This sample comprised peripheral blood, obtained on day 0 of AZD1222 vaccination. Receptor source: an adult in good health. Each CDR3 is given with its conserved first and last residue. D genes are given only for firm matches.

TRBJ2-7 | TRBV30 | TRBD2 | TGTGCCTGGAGCAAGTGGTTCGGGACTAGCGAGTCCTACGAGCAGTACTTC | CAWSKWFGTSESYEQYF
TRBJ2-3 | TRBV7-2 | - | TGTGCCAGCAGCCACGGGACAGATACGCAGTATTTT | CASSHGTDTQYF
TRBJ1-1 | TRBV7-9 | TRBD1 | TGTGCCAGCAGCTCGACAGGGGGTATGAACACTGAAGCTTTCTTT | CASSSTGGMNTEAFF
TRBJ1-5 | TRBV6-5 | - | TGTGCCAGCAGTTACAGTAGGAGTAGCAATCAGCCCCAGCATTTT | CASSYSRSSNQPQHF
TRBJ2-1 | TRBV24-1 | TRBD2 | TGTGCCACCAGATCCGGGACTAGCGGGAGCTATGCCCTCAATGAGCAGTTCTTC | CATRSGTSGSYALNEQFF
TRBJ2-5 | TRBV18 | - | TGTGCCAGCTCACCAAGACACCAAGAGACCCAGTACTTC | CASSPRHQETQYF
TRBJ2-5 | TRBV30 | TRBD1 | TGTGCCTGGCGGTTGACAGGGGGAAGAGAGGCCCAGTACTTC | CAWRLTGGREAQYF
TRBJ1-1 | TRBV7-3 | - | TGTGCCAGCAGCTTGAAATCGGGATCCATGAACACTGAAGCTTTCTTT | CASSLKSGSMNTEAFF
TRBJ1-1 | TRBV6-5 | - | TGTGCCAGCAGGCCCATTAGGGGAGGGGACACTGAAGCTTTCTTT | CASRPIRGGDTEAFF
TRBJ1-1 | TRBV10-3 | - | TGTGCCATCAGTAGGGAGGCCACTGAAGCTTTCTTT | CAISREATEAFF
TRBJ1-5 | TRBV2 | - | TGTGCCAGCAGTGAAACATCCCGCAATCAGCCCCAGCATTTT | CASSETSRNQPQHF